This T cell receptor (beta chain) was identified in a study of radiation and T cells in renal cell carcinoma. The wider study: Nephrectomy followed 15 Gy stereotactic body radiation by 4 weeks.

Time point specified: blood 2 weeks post-SBRT. Treatment defined: 15 Gy SBRT to primary tumor, nephrectomy 4 weeks later. Serial blood draws occurred at baseline and 2 and 4 weeks post-SBRT. This renal cell carcinoma was of the clear cell type. Looked up from germline, CDR1 is SGDLS and CDR2 is YYNGEE. This CDR3 comprises 13 residues. J gave up 5 bases and V 3 bases, and 3 bases lay outside the gene matches. Findings of the study overall: In blood, top tumor clones expanded by 2 weeks, shrinking by 4.

About this clone itself: Its target is not known.

The repertoire was sequenced with immunoSEQ multiplex PCR; TCRdb's copy has only in-frame clones and lacks some. This table has about 130,000 clones, roughly four fifths appearing once. V and J are TRBV9 and TRBJ2-7; 9 bases are a match to TRBD1. The receptor comes from a man in his forties or fifties with renal cell carcinoma. Specimen: blood, collected from a patient whose treatment included radiotherapy and nephrectomy. The CDR3 reads CASSAGQGNEQYF. CDR3 coding DNA: TGTGCCAGCAGCGCGGGACAGGGAAACGAGCAGTACTTC.